The clone carrying this T cell receptor (beta chain) was seen just once. This sample is part of a study of control samples from healthy donors and cancer patients. V gave up 3 bases and J gave up 8 bases; unmatched junction bases: 16. Germline CDR1 reads SGHDN; CDR2 reads FVKESK. This CDR3 comprises 18 residues. The method was immunoSEQ multiplex PCR; TCRdb's version includes in-frame clones alone and lacks a portion of them. The sample lists under 60,000 clones, around 95% occurring once. This chain connects TRBV14 to TRBJ1-6; 7 nucleotides align to TRBD1. The source material was blood. This clonotype was sampled from a man aged 25 to 45 in good health. The CDR3 DNA reads as TGTGCCAGCAGCCAGAGTTCGGACAGGCGCGCAACCCATTCACCCCTCCACTTT. Its protein product is CASSQSSDRRATHSPLHF. Full variable domain (missing parts from reference TRBV14 and TRBJ1-6): EAGVTQFPSHSVIEKGQTVTLRCDPISGHDNLYWYRRVMGKEIKFLLHFVKESKQDESGMPNNRFLAERTGGTYSTLKVQPAELEDSGVYFCASSQSSDRRATHSPLHFGNGTRLTVT.